Below, one T cell receptor beta chain is given with its context. This sample was taken from a study of graft-versus-host responses after intestinal transplantation. On the study more broadly: Recipients had transplants, and these were multivisceral, liver-intestinal, or isolated intestinal.

The authors seeded roughly 200,000 CFSE-labeled responder cells together with roughly 200,000 irradiated stimulator cells tagged with violet dye. The germline V gene encodes CDR1 SGDLS and CDR2 YYNGEE. The CDR3 is made up of 17 amino acids. J lost 3 bases, V lost 0 bases, and 8 bases had no gene match. Sequencing was performed with immunoSEQ multiplex PCR; in TCRdb, only in-frame clones are kept and a portion is missing. The profile covers roughly 5,200 clones, with under 40% appearing a single time and 31% taken by the ten largest. The gene calls are TRBV9 and TRBJ1-2; 10 nucleotides agree with TRBD1. Sequenced material: alloreactive CD8+ T cells from a mixed lymphocyte reaction culture, taken before intestinal transplant. Specified subset: CFSE-low proliferating T cells sorted from approximately 6-day pre-transplant mixed lymphocyte reaction (GvH or HvG direction). This receptor was taken from a human patient who received an intestinal transplant. The CDR3 region is CASSVVETGGADYGYTF. In DNA form, the CDR3 reads TGTGCCAGCAGCGTAGTAGAGACAGGGGGCGCGGACTATGGCTACACCTTC.